Below, 27 T cell receptor beta chains from the same sample are listed, as sequenced in a study of vaccination effects on CD4 cells after COVID-19. Before sequencing took place, the ViraFEST assay used viral peptide pools to expand antigen-specific CD4+ T cells. Upon completion of around ten days in culture, CD4+ T cells were isolated. Two-dose BNT162b2 or mRNA-1273 vaccination was given to participants. Their target antigens are unknown. Generated by immunoSEQ multiplex PCR, the TCRdb table keeps only in-frame clones and is missing some. Among tens of thousands of clones listed, more than 70% were seen once. This specimen was CD4+ T cells from PBMCs cultured with HCoV-229E spike peptides, taken after COVID-19 vaccination. The receptors derive from a human donor who received a COVID-19 vaccine.

This clone is a singleton in its sample. J is TRBJ2-2 and V is TRBV6-2 or TRBV6-3; 8 nucleotides match TRBD1. V lost 2 bases to trimming and J lost 4 bases; unmatched junction nucleotides: 6. The CDR3 sequence is 16 residues long. Germline V CDR1 and CDR2: MNHEY, SVGEGT. CDR3 region: CASSYPRGRGTGELFF. The DNA of the CDR3 is TGTGCCAGCAGTTACCCCAGGGGGCGAGGCACCGGGGAGCTGTTTTTT.

The chain links TRBV10-2 to TRBJ2-5; D gene ambiguous. CDR1 and CDR2 from the germline V gene are WSHSY and SAAADI. Trimming shortened V by 0 bases and J by 5 bases, and 19 bases separated the two germline ends. The CDR3 loop spans 17 amino acids. Here the CDR3 reads CASSESLGWLVRETQYF. The CDR3 bases are TGCGCCAGCAGTGAGTCGTTGGGGTGGTTAGTGAGGGAGACCCAGTACTTC.

The sample holds a few counts of this clone. The chain links TRBV19 to TRBJ1-1; D call uncertain. V lost 2 bases and J 5 bases, leaving 9 bases between the germline ends. The CDR3 is 13 residues long. The V gene's germline CDR1 is LNHDA and CDR2 SQIVND (reference sequence). CDR3 sequence (DNA): TGTGCCAGTAGTATACTTGGGGAAACTGAAGCTTTCTTT. This translates into CASSILGETEAFF.

This sequence joins TRBV5-1 and TRBJ1-1; D is unresolved. The CDR3 loop spans 15 amino acids. The germline CDR1 and CDR2 sequences are SGHRS and YFSETQ. Trimming removed 0 bases from V and 4 bases from J, with 13 bases in between. The CDR3, as DNA: TGCGCCAGCAGCTTGGGGAGCGGCAGGTTCACTGAAGCTTTCTTT. This translates into CASSLGSGRFTEAFF.

The chain recombines TRBV5-8 with TRBJ2-3; 15 nucleotides align to TRBD2. The CDR3 is 19 residues long. J gave up 1 base and V 7 bases, and 13 bases lay outside the gene matches. The germline V gene has CDR1 SGHTS and CDR2 YDEGEE. DNA of the CDR3: TGTGCCAGCCCCGACGGACTAGCGGGGGGGCTCGGCGGCACAGATACGCAGTATTTT. Protein sequence: CASPDGLAGGLGGTDTQYF.

This clone was recorded only once. The CDR3 DNA is TGTGCCAGCAGCCCGGGGACAGGGTTTTACGAGCAGTACGTC. Protein sequence: CASSPGTGFYEQYV. The chain employs TRBV7-9 and TRBJ2-7; TRBD1 aligns across 9 bases. CDR3 length: 14 residues. The germline V gene has CDR1 SEHNR and CDR2 FQNEAQ (reference sequence). V lost 5 bases to trimming and J lost 4 bases; unmatched junction nucleotides: 6.

This rearrangement joins TRBV6-4 to TRBJ1-1; D is unclear. Germline CDR1 reads MRHNA; CDR2 reads SNTAGT. The CDR3 is made up of 13 amino acids. V lost 2 bases and J 10 bases, leaving 14 bases between the germline ends. The CDR3 region has the DNA TGTGCCAGCAGTGACAACCCACTAGGGTCAGCTTTCTTT. This codes for CASSDNPLGSAFF.

The rearrangement joins TRBV28 to TRBJ2-5, with TRBD1 matching 9 bases. Per the germline V gene, CDR1 is MDHEN and CDR2 is SYDVKM. V lost 5 bases, J lost 2 bases, and 15 bases stayed unmatched. CDR3 length: 18 residues. CDR3: CASSPFLRDRAIQETQYF. CDR3 sequence (DNA): TGTGCCAGCAGTCCCTTCCTCCGGGACAGGGCGATACAAGAGACCCAGTACTTC.

This chain uses TRBV4-1 with TRBJ1-6; the D is unclear. Germline V gene data show CDR1 as MGHRA and CDR2 as YSYEKL. This CDR3 is 15 amino acids long. Trimming removed 3 bases from V and 10 bases from J, with 16 bases in between. Here the CDR3 reads CASSQTVLSSSPLHF. CDR3 nucleotide sequence: TGCGCCAGCAGCCAGACCGTACTGTCATCCTCACCCCTCCACTTT.

The chain has TRBV7-2 and TRBJ2-3, with TRBD2 identical over 8 bases. CDR3 length: 16 amino acids. Per the germline V gene, CDR1 is SGHTA and CDR2 is FQGNSA. V shed 5 bases and J 3 bases; nucleotides not matched to a gene: 10. The CDR3 DNA sequence: TGTGCCAGCAGCCTACGGGAGGGTTTGAGGACAGATACGCAGTATTTT. Residues: CASSLREGLRTDTQYF.

The V gene is TRBV29-1, the J gene TRBJ2-3; D is unclear. CDR1 is SQVTM and CDR2 is ANQGSEA in the germline V gene. V was trimmed by 6 bases and J by 2 bases, leaving 12 bases between them. This CDR3 is built from 13 residues. CDR3 nucleotides: TGCAGCGTCGTAGCAGCCGACACAGATACGCAGTATTTT. The encoded protein is CSVVAADTDTQYF.

The chain employs TRBV5-6 and TRBJ1-5, with D maybe TRBD1 (5 bases). Germline values: CDR1 SGHDT, CDR2 YYEEEE. Between the trimmed V and J ends, which lost 2 bases and 0 bases, there was a span of 9 bases. The CDR3 covers 15 residues. The CDR3 loop is CASSFSGNSNQPQHF. The DNA for the CDR3 is TGTGCCAGCAGCTTTTCAGGGAATAGCAATCAGCCCCAGCATTTT.

This clone was seen a single time. The rearrangement links TRBV5-1 to TRBJ1-1; 8 bases are a match to TRBD1. CDR1 is SGHRS and CDR2 is YFSETQ in the germline V gene. This CDR3 contains 14 residues. Losses at the gene ends were 3 bases for V and 3 bases for J; bases not matched to a gene: 4. CDR3 region: CASSSTGEYTEAFF. The CDR3, as DNA: TGCGCCAGCAGCTCGACAGGGGAGTACACTGAAGCTTTCTTT.

CDR3 coding DNA: TGTGCCATCAGTGAGTGGGGACTTGGCGGAGAGACCCAGTACTTC. Protein sequence: CAISEWGLGGETQYF. V is TRBV10-3 and J is TRBJ2-5, with D possibly being TRBD2 (6 bases). CDR3 length: 15 amino acids. V lost 1 base to trimming and J lost 4 bases, with 13 bases between them. Germline CDR1 and CDR2: ENHRY and SYGVKD.

V usage is TRBV29-1 and J usage is TRBJ1-5; D remains ambiguous. V was pared by 6 bases and J by 0 bases, with 9 bases between. From germline, CDR1 is SQVTM and CDR2 ANQGSEA. The CDR3 consists of 13 residues. The CDR3 coding sequence is TGCAGCGTCCGAGAGTATAGCAATCAGCCCCAGCATTTT. Its protein product is CSVREYSNQPQHF.

The chain couples TRBV9 to TRBJ1-4; unclear D gene. CDR3 size: 15 residues. V dropped 1 base and J dropped 0 bases, with 7 bases sitting between them. Looked up from germline, CDR1 is SGDLS and CDR2 is YYNGEE. The CDR3 DNA sequence: TGTGCCAGCAGCGTATCGGAGTCAACTAATGAAAAACTGTTTTTT. It encodes CASSVSESTNEKLFF.

This CDR3 is CASSQDVDLDTQYF. CDR3 DNA: TGCGCCAGCAGCCAAGATGTGGACCTAGATACGCAGTATTTT. The chain joins TRBV4-1 to TRBJ2-3, with D uncertain. Germline V gene data show CDR1 as MGHRA and CDR2 as YSYEKL. With 0 bases removed from V and 5 bases from J, the gap between germline ends came to 9 bases. The CDR3 contains 14 residues.

This clone was detected once. This chain joins TRBV7-2 and TRBJ1-2; TRBD1 matches at 7 bases. Germline V gene lookup returns CDR1 SGHTA and CDR2 FQGNSA. The CDR3 contains 14 residues. Trimming cost V 5 bases and J 4 bases; bases outside gene matches: 7. CDR3: CASSPRTGAYGYTF. The CDR3 DNA follows: TGTGCCAGCAGCCCTCGAACAGGGGCCTATGGCTACACCTTC.

Comments on this clone: Compared with germline, one end of the junction differs, possibly owing to a read error. The V call is TRBV6-1, the J call TRBJ1-5; D is perhaps TRBD1 (5 bases). Germline V gene data show CDR1 as MNHNS and CDR2 as SASEGT. The CDR3 totals 15 residues. CDR3 DNA: TGTGCCAGCAGGGAAGGACATATTAGCAATCAGCCCCAGCATTTT. Amino acids: CASREGHISNQPQHF.

This clone turned up a few times. CDR3 DNA: TGTGCCATCAGTTCTTGGGACTTGAACACTGAAGCTTTCTTT. Translation: CAISSWDLNTEAFF. The chain links TRBV10-3 to TRBJ1-1, with D maybe TRBD1 (5 bases). The germline gives CDR1 ENHRY, CDR2 SYGVKD. Trimming cost V 5 bases and J 0 bases, with 10 bases left between them. This CDR3 is 14 amino acids long.

The rearrangement links TRBV5-1 to TRBJ1-1; no reliable D call. This CDR3 comprises 15 residues. The ends were cut back, 3 bases at V and 0 bases at J, with 12 bases in the middle. Germline V gives CDR1 SGHRS, CDR2 YFSETQ. CDR3 amino acids: CASSSLGPLNTEAFF. The CDR3 DNA reads as TGCGCCAGCAGCTCGCTCGGGCCCCTGAACACTGAAGCTTTCTTT.

This chain links TRBV18 with TRBJ2-3, with 7 nucleotides matching TRBD2. After removal of 0 bases from V and 5 bases from J, the junction contained 5 bases not matched to a gene. The CDR3 length is 15 residues. Germline CDR1 and CDR2: KGHSH and LQKENI. CDR3 amino acids: CASSPPGRVQDTQYF. CDR3 coding DNA: TGTGCCAGCTCACCACCGGGGAGGGTTCAAGATACGCAGTATTTT.

The chain joins TRBV19 to TRBJ1-4, with a weak D call TRBD1 (5 bases). The germline gives CDR1 LNHDA, CDR2 SQIVND (reference sequence). The CDR3 has 15 residues. V lost 10 bases, J lost 8 bases, and 23 bases lay in between. CDR3 residues: CATSAPGGVAEKLFF. The CDR3 coding sequence is TGTGCCACATCGGCCCCCGGGGGGGTGGCGGAAAAACTGTTTTTT. Looking up the rest from reference TRBV19 and TRBJ1-4 gives the full variable domain: DGGITQSPKYLFRKEGQNVTLSCEQNLNHDAMYWYRQDPGQGLRLIYYSQIVNDFQKGDIAEGYSVSREKKESFPLTVTSAQKNPTAFYLCATSAPGGVAEKLFFGSGTQLSVL.

The chain employs TRBV24-1 and TRBJ1-5; D not certain. CDR3 length equals 18 residues. Germline loops: CDR1 KGHDR, CDR2 SFDVKD. V shed 2 bases and J shed 4 bases, with 20 bases lying between them. For the CDR3, the DNA is TGTGCCACCAGTGATTCTAGGTCCCACGGGGTGGGAAATCAGCCCCAGCATTTT. Translating it yields CATSDSRSHGVGNQPQHF.

This clone was seen just once. This rearrangement joins TRBV9 to TRBJ2-1, with unresolved D. Germline CDR1 SGDLS, CDR2 YYNGEE. The length of the CDR3 is 13 residues. The V gene lost 7 bases and the J gene lost 0 bases, with 8 bases spanning the gap. CDR3 coding DNA: TGTGCCAGCGGGGAAAGCTCCTACAATGAGCAGTTCTTC. It is translated as CASGESSYNEQFF.

This rearrangement joins TRBV12-5 to TRBJ2-3; D may be TRBD1 (5 bases). Germline-derived CDR1 and CDR2 are LGHNT and FRNRAP. CDR3 length: 18 residues. Trimming cost V 0 bases and J 0 bases, with 16 bases left between them. The chain's CDR3 is CASGLVPDGQTSTDTQYF. The CDR3 DNA follows: TGTGCTAGTGGTTTGGTACCGGACGGACAAACTAGCACAGATACGCAGTATTTT.

The chain combines TRBV5-6 with TRBJ2-7; D is possibly TRBD2 (7 bases). V was clipped by 0 bases and J by 0 bases, with 13 bases between them. CDR1 is SGHDT and CDR2 is YYEEEE in the germline V gene. The CDR3 length is 16 residues. CDR3 DNA sequence: TGTGCCAGCAGCTTGGTGGGGGGGGCCGACTCCTACGAGCAGTACGTC. This codes for CASSLVGGADSYEQYV.